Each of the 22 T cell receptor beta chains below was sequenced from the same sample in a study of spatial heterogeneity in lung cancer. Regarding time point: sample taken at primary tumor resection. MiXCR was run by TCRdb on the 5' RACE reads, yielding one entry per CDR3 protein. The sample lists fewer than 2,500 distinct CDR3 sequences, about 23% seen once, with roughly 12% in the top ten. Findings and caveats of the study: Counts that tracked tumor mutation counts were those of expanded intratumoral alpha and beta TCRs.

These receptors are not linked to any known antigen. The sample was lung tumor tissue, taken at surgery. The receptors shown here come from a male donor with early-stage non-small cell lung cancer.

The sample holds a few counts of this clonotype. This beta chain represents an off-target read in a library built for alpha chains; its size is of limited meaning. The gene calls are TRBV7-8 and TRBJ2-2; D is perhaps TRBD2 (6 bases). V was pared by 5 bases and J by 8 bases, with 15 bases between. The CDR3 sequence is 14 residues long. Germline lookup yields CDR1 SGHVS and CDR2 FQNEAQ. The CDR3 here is CASSRESTSGELFF. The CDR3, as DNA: TGTGCCAGCAGCCGGGAGAGCACATCGGGGGAGCTGTTTTTT. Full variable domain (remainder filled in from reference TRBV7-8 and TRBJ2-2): GAGVSQSPRYKVAKRGQDVALRCDPISGHVSLFWYQQALGQGPEFLTYFQNEAQLDKSGLPSDRFFAERPEGSVSTLKIQRTQQEDSAVYLCASSRESTSGELFFGEGSRLTVL.

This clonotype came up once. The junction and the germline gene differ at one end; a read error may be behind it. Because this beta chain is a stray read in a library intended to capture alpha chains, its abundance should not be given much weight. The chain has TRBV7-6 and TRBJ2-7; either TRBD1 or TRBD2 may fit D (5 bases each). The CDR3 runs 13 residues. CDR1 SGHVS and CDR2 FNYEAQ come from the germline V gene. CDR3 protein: CASSLAGTTEKYF. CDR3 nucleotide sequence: TGTGCCAGCAGCTTAGCGGGGACCACCGAGAAGTACTTC.

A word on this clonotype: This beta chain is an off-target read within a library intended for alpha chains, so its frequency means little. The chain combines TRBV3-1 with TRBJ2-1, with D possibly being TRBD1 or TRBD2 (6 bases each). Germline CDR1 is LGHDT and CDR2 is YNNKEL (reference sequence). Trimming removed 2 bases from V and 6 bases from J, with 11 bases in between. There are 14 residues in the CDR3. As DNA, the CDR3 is TGTGCCAGCAGCCAAAGGGGGGCCCTCAATGAGCAGTTCTTC. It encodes CASSQRGALNEQFF.

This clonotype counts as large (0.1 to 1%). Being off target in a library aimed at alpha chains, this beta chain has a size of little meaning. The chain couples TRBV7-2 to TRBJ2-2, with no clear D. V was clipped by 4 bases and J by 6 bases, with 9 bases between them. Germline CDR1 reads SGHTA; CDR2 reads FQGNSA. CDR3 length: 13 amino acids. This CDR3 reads CASSSTTPGELFF. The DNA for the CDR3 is TGTGCCAGCAGCTCGACCACGCCCGGGGAGCTGTTTTTT.

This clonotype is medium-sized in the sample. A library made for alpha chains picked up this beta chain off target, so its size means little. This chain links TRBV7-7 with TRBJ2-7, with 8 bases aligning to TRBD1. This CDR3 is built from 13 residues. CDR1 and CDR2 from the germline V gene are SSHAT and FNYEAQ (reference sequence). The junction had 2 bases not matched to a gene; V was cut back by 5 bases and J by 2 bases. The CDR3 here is CASSPTGAYEQYF. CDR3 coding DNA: TGTGCCAGCAGCCCGACAGGGGCCTACGAGCAGTACTTC.

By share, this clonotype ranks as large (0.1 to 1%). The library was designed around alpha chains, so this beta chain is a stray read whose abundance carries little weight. CDR3 nucleotide sequence: TGCAGCGTTGGGCAGGGGTACGAGACCCAGTACTTC. It codes for CSVGQGYETQYF. The chain links TRBV29-1 to TRBJ2-5; D perhaps matches TRBD1 (6 bases). The CDR3 is made up of 12 amino acids. Germline V gene sequence: CDR1 SQVTM, CDR2 ANQGSEA. Trimming took off 4 bases at V and 5 bases at J, with 11 bases between the two ends.

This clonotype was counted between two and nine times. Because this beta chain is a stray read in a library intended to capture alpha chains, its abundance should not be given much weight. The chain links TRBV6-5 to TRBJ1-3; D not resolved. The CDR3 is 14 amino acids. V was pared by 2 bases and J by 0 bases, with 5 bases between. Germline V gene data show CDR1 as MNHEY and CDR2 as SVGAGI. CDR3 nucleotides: TGTGCCAGCAGTTACGAGCACTCTGGAAACACCATATATTTT. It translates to CASSYEHSGNTIYF.

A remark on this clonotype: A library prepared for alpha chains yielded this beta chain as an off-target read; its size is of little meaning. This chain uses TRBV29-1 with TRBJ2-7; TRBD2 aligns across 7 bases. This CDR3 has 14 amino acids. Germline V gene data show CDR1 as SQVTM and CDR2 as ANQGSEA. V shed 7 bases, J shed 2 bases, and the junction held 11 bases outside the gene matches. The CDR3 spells CSAEMVGGAYEQYF. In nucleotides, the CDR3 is TGCAGCGCGGAGATGGTTGGGGGGGCCTACGAGCAGTACTTC.

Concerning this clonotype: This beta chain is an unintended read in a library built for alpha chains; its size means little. The CDR3 here is CASSLTENTGELFF. The CDR3 DNA follows: TGTGCCAGCAGCTTAACTGAAAACACCGGGGAGCTGTTTTTT. The chain links TRBV11-1 to TRBJ2-2; no clear D. CDR1 SGHAT and CDR2 FQDESV come from the germline V gene (reference sequence). V was clipped by 2 bases and J by 2 bases, with 6 bases between them. The CDR3 is made up of 14 amino acids. Based on the CDR3 plus reference TRBV11-1 and TRBJ2-2, the full variable domain is EAEVAQSPRYKITEKSQAVAFWCDPISGHATLYWYRQILGQGPELLVQFQDESVVDDSQLPKDRFSAERLKGVDSTLKIQPAELGDSAMYLCASSLTENTGELFFGEGSRLTVL.

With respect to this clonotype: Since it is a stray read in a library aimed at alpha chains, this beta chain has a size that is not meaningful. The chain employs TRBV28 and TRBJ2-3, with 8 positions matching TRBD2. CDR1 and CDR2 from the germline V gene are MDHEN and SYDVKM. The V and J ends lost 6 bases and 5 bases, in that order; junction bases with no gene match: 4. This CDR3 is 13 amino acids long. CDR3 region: CASSGLAVDTQYF. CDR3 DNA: TGTGCCAGCAGCGGACTAGCTGTAGATACGCAGTATTTT.

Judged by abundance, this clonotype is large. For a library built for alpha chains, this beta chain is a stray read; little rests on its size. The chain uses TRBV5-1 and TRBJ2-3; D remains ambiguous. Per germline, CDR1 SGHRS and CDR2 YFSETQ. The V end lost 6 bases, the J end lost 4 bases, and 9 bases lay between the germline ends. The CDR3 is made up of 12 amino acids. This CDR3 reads CASKSEADTQYF. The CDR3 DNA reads TGCGCCAGCAAGTCAGAGGCAGATACGCAGTATTTT.

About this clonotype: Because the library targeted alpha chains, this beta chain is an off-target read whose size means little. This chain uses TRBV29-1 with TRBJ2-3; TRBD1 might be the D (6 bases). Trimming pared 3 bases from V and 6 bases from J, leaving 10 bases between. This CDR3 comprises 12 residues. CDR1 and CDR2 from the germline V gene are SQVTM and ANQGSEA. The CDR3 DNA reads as TGCAGCGTTGAGACGAGGGGGGATACGCAGTATTTT. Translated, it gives CSVETRGDTQYF.

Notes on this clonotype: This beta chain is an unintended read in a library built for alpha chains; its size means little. The CDR3 sequence: CVISLSSGGAGETQYF. The CDR3 DNA reads TGCGTCATCAGCTTATCGAGCGGGGGGGCCGGAGAGACCCAGTACTTC. This chain joins TRBV5-1 and TRBJ2-5, with TRBD2 identical over 10 bases. The CDR3 runs to 16 residues. Germline values: CDR1 SGHRS, CDR2 YFSETQ.

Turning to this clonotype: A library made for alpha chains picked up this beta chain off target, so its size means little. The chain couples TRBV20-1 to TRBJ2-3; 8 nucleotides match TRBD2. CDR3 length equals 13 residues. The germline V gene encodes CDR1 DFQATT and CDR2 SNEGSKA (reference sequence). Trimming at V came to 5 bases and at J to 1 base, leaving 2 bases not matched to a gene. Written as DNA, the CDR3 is TGCAGTGCTCCGCGGGGGGGCACAGATACGCAGTATTTT. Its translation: CSAPRGGTDTQYF.

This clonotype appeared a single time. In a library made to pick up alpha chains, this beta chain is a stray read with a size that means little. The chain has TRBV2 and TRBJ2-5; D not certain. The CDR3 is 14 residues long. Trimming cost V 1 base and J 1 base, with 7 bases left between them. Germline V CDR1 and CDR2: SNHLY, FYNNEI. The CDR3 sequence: CASSEGLVQETQYF. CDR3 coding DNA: TGTGCCAGCAGTGAAGGGCTAGTCCAAGAGACCCAGTACTTC.

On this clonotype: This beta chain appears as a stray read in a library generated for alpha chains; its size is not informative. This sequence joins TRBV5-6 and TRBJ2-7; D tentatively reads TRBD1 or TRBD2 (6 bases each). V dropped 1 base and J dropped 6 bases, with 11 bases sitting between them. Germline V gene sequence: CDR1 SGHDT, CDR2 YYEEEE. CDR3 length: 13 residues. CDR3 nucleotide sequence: TGTGCCAGCAGCTTGAAGGGGGGTTTCGAGCAGTACTTC. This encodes CASSLKGGFEQYF.

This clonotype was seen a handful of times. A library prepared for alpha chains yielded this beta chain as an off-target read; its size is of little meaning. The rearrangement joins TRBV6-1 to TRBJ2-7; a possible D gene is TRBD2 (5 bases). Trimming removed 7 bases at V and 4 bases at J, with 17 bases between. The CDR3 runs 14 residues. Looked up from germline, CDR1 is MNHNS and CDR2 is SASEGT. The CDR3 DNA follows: TGTGCCAGCAACGGAGGCAGGCCCCCTTACGAGCAGTACTTC. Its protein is CASNGGRPPYEQYF.

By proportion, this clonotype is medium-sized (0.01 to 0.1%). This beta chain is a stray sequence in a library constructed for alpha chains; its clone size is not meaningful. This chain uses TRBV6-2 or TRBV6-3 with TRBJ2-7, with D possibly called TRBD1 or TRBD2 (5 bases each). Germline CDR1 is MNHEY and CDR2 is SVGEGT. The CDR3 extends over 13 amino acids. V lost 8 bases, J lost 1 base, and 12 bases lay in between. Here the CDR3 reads CASCRDGSYEQYF. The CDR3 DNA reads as TGTGCCAGCTGCAGGGACGGTTCCTACGAGCAGTACTTC.

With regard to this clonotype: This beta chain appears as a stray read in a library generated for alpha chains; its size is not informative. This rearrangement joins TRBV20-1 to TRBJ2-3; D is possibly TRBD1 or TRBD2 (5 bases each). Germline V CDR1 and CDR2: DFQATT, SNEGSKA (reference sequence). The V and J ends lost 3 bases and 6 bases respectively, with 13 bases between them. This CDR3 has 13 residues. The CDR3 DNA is TGCAGTGCTAGCGGGGTCGGGACGGATACGCAGTATTTT. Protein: CSASGVGTDTQYF.

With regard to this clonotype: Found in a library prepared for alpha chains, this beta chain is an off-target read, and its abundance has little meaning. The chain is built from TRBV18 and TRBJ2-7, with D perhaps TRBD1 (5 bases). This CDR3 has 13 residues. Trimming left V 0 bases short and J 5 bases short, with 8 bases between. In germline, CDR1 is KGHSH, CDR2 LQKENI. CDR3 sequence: CASSPPQGDEQYF. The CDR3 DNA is TGTGCCAGCTCACCACCGCAAGGGGACGAGCAGTACTTC. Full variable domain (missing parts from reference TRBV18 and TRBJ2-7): NAGVMQNPRHLVRRRGQEARLRCSPMKGHSHVYWYRQLPEEGLKFMVYLQKENIIDESGMPKERFSAEFPKEGPSILRIQQVVRGDSAAYFCASSPPQGDEQYFGPGTRLTVT.

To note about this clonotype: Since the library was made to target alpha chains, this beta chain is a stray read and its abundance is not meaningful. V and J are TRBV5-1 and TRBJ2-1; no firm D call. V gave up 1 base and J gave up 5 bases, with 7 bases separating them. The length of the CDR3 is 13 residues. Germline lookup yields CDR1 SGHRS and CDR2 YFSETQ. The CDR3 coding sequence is TGCGCCAGCAGCTTGAACAGCAACAATGAGCAGTTCTTC. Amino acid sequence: CASSLNSNNEQFF.

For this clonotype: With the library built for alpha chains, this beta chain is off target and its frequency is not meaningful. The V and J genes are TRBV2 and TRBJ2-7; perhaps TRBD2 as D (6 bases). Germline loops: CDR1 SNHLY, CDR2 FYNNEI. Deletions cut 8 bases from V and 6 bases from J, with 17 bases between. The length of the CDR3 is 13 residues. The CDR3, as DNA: TGTGCCAGCCACGCTCGGGAGTCGGGCGAGCAGTACTTC. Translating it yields CASHARESGEQYF.